This T cell receptor (beta chain) was identified during a study of T cell repertoires in cytomegalovirus infection (dated by TCRdb to the late 2010s). The study in broad terms: Peptide stimulations targeted recently identified HLA-C-restricted CMV epitopes, whose presentation resists viral immunomodulation, together with well-studied HLA-B-restricted epitopes. Because public TCR beta signatures pointed to carriage of CMV infection together with the matching HLA type, the HLA type of each donor mattered for the analysis. Points the paper makes about the study in general: In both this cohort and an independent cohort of some 350 donors, the cumulative frequency of public TCR beta family members distinguished carriers of CMV infection plus the relevant HLA type. The ex vivo response was dominated by HLA-C-restricted CMV-specific TCR beta clonotypes, which also provided the single most frequent clonotype in two of eight donors.

The treatment or condition label corresponds to: in vitro stimulation with specific CMV peptide epitopes to enrich CMV-specific T cells. The run used an Illumina HiSeq 1500. TCRdb took the public reads, trimmed them with fastp at Q25, ran MiXCR for clone calling and kept in-frame beta chains. For every CDR3 protein sequence, its rows merge into one entry that carries the most common genes and DNA. In all, the sample holds 400,000 to 600,000 distinct CDR3 sequences, and under 45% of those were seen once. 40% to 50% of the sample is in the top ten clones. Only a few counts were recorded for this clonotype. The target of this receptor is not known. The sample holds no much larger clone one base away, and base qualities are not on file. Spanning cysteine to phenylalanine, the CDR3 consists of 16 amino acids. The CDR3 DNA has 48 bases and is translated from base 1. The germline V gene (reference sequence) sets CDR1 to LNHDA and CDR2 to SQIVND. For this chain, trimming is 3 bases at the V end and 7 bases at the J end, and the number of junction bases without a gene match is 6.

The clonotype was recovered from a human donor in good health (CMV status not recorded). Some clones in this sample may be carry-over from other donors' samples. The source was cultured PBMCs, collected from culture after CMV antigen stimulation. The V gene is TRBV19 and the J gene is TRBJ2-1, and 13 bases in between align with TRBD2. The nucleotide sequence is given as TGTGCCAGTAGTATCAGGACTAGCGGGAGAGCAAATGAGCAGTTCTTC. This yields the protein CASSIRTSGRANEQFF.